This T cell receptor (beta chain) was found in a study of T cell changes during pregnancy in multiple sclerosis. J was trimmed by 3 bases and V by 3 bases; bases with no gene match: 4. CDR1 and CDR2 (germline): SEHNR, FQNEAQ (reference sequence). This CDR3 has 15 residues. Here immunoSEQ multiplex PCR was the method, and the copy in TCRdb shows in-frame clones only, minus some. The repertoire holds approximately 100,000 clones, with about 91% as singletons. This receptor was taken from a female donor with multiple sclerosis, enrolled in a pregnancy study. Sequenced material: peripheral blood, taken after pregnancy. The rearrangement joins TRBV7-9 to TRBJ1-3; 8 nucleotides match TRBD1. The CDR3 sequence is CASSFPGGRGNTIYF. CDR3 nucleotide sequence: TGTGCCAGCAGCTTCCCAGGGGGCCGTGGAAACACCATATATTTT.